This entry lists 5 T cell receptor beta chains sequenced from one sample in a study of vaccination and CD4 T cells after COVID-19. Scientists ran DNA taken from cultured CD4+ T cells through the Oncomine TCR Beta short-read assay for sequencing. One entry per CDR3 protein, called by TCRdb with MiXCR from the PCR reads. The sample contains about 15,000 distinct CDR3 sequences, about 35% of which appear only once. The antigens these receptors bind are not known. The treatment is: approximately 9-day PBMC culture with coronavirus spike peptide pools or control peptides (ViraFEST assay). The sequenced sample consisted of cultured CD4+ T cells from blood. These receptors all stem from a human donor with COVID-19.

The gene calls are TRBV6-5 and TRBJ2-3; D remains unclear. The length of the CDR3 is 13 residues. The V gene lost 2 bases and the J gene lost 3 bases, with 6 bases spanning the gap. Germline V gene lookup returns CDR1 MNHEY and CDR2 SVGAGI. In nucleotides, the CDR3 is TGTGCCAGCAGTTACGCCACTACAGATACGCAGTATTTT. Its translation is CASSYATTDTQYF.

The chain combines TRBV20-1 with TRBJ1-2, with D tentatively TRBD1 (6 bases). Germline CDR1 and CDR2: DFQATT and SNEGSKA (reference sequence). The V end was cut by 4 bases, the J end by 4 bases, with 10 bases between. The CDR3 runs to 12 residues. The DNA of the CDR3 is TGCAGTGCTATTACAGGGTTCTATGGCTACACCTTC. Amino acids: CSAITGFYGYTF.

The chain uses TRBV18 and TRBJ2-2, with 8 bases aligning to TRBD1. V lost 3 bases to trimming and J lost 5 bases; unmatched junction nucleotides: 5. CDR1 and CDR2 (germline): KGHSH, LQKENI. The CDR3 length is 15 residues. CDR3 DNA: TGTGCCAGCTCACCGACAGGGGCAGGGACCGGGGAGCTGTTTTTT. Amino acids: CASSPTGAGTGELFF.

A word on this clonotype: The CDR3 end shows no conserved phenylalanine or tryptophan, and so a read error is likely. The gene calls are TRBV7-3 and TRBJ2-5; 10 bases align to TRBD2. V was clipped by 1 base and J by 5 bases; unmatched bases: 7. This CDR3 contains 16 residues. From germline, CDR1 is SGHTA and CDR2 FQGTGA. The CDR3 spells CASSLIAGGQPETQYL. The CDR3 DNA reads TGTGCCAGCAGCTTAATAGCGGGGGGCCAGCCGGAGACCCAGTACTTG.

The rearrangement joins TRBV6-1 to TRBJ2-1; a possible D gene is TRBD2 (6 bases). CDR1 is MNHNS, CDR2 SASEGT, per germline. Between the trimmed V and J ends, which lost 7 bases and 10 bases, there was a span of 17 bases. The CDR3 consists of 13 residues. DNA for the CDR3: TGTGCCAGCAAGGCTCGTCCGGCGGGGGAGCAGTTCTTC. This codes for CASKARPAGEQFF.